The source of this T cell receptor (beta chain) is a study of blood T cell repertoires in COVID-19. For the study at large: COVID-19 samples, acute and convalescent, were from the United States, Italy and Spain. In each case, the material was cDNA or gDNA derived from T cells, B-cell-depleted T cells, or PBMCs.

Germline lookup yields CDR1 MDHEN and CDR2 SYDVKM. The CDR3 is 16 residues long. V gave up 5 bases and J gave up 1 base; unmatched junction bases: 5. Original processing methods: Counts of nucleated cells, estimated from reference gene primer amplification, were obtained. The repertoire was sequenced with immunoSEQ multiplex PCR; TCRdb's copy has only in-frame clones and lacks some. That table is the source of V, J and clone size, and D and trimming were worked out from the DNA. The repertoire holds 100,000 to 130,000 clones, roughly 90% seen once, with 4.9% in the top ten. Sequencing was carried out using peripheral blood. The clonotype originates from a man aged 40-49 years with active or convalescent COVID-19. The chain recombines TRBV28 with TRBJ2-3; TRBD2 agrees at 11 bases. The CDR3 bases are TGTGCCAGCAGTGCCTATAGCGGGAGGGGCACAGATACGCAGTATTTT. This translates into CASSAYSGRGTDTQYF. The full variable domain, its missing parts supplied by reference TRBV28 and TRBJ2-3, is DVKVTQSSRYLVKRTGEKVFLECVQDMDHENMFWYRQDPGLGLRLIYFSYDVKMKEKGDIPEGYSVSREKKERFSLILESASTNQTSMYLCASSAYSGRGTDTQYFGPGTRLTVL.